This TCR beta chain was identified during a study of T cell responses to AZD1222 COVID-19 vaccine. Findings and caveats of the study: All repertoire sampling was performed exclusively after the peak T cell response. Among the donors, most were white British and more were female, and clonal diversity was possibly underestimated. The study found Spike-specific TCR breadth and depth rose after two AZD1222 doses. Nearly half of spike-specific TCRs reportedly target unmutated variant regions.

V trimming: 10 bases; J trimming: 7 bases; junction bases outside the gene matches: 13. Germline V gives CDR1 MDHEN, CDR2 SYDVKM. This CDR3 region has 14 residues. Libraries were prepared by immunoSEQ multiplex PCR; TCRdb keeps only in-frame clonotypes and omits some of them. The sample contains about 21,000 clones, about 80% of which appear only once. With respect to this clone: Antigen specificity is unknown.

The origin of this receptor is an adult in good health. The chain uses TRBV28 and TRBJ2-1; 7 nucleotides match TRBD2. The sample was peripheral blood, taken on day 0 of AZD1222 vaccination. In DNA form, the CDR3 reads TGTGCCATCGGCCACGGGGGGTATCGGAATGAGCAGTTCTTC. Its protein is CAIGHGGYRNEQFF.